Reported below is one T cell receptor (beta chain). CDR1 is MNHEY, CDR2 SVGAGI, per germline. V was cut by 0 bases and J by 8 bases, with 16 bases left in between. The CDR3 loop spans 15 amino acids. This sample is drawn from a study of Graves' ophthalmopathy and Graves' hyperthyroidism. Study-level background: Hyperthyroidism counted as stable given no ophthalmopathy within 18 months of follow-up.

Amplification of TCR beta CDR3 regions used RNA transcripts. HTBI primers served in a first-round RT-PCR, which a second-round multiplex PCR followed. Each CDR3 protein is one row after TCRdb ran MiXCR on the multiplex PCR reads. Seen here are over a million distinct CDR3 sequences, 35% to 40% observed once, and the top ten hold around 10%. Ineligible for inclusion were patients with other autoimmune diseases, uncontrolled infections, pregnancy or lactation. The sequenced sample consisted of peripheral blood or thyroid tissue (not recorded which). This clonotype originated in an adult man with Graves' hyperthyroidism. The chain couples TRBV6-5 to TRBJ1-2; D remains unclear. CDR3 bases: TGTGCCAGCAGTTACTCGATAAAGGGATGGGAGGGCTACACCTTC. It specifies CASSYSIKGWEGYTF.